The source of this TCR beta chain is a study of blood T cells in healthy people across ages. Study context: Every two T cells gave about one barcoded beta molecule via template switching. Findings and caveats of the study: In long-lived donors, naive CD4+ cell counts and diversity exceeded those of aged donors. Possibly confounding the expanded clonotype changes was the fact that donor CMV status was unknown.

V lost 1 base, J lost 7 bases, and 4 bases stayed unmatched. The germline V gene encodes CDR1 LGHNA and CDR2 YNFKEQ. CDR3 length: 14 amino acids. A sample-barcoded 5' primer and a J-beta primer mix were used in a second PCR of about 7 to 12 cycles. TCRdb re-called the 5' RACE reads with MiXCR, one entry per CDR3 protein. This table has around 800,000 distinct CDR3 sequences, around two fifths appearing once. This clonotype appeared a few times. Its antigen is unidentified. Sequences were obtained from blood. This sequence joins TRBV4-2 and TRBJ2-7, with 10 bases aligning to TRBD1. This clonotype was sampled from a man aged 60-69 years in good health. The CDR3 loop reads CASSQGGQGGEQYF. The CDR3 DNA reads TGTGCCAGCAGCCAAGGAGGACAGGGGGGTGAGCAGTACTTC.